The subject of this entry is one TCR beta chain. The record originates from a study of blood T cell repertoires in COVID-19. Study-wide context: The United States, Italy and Spain provided the acute and convalescent COVID-19 samples. T cells, B-cell-depleted T cells, or PBMCs supplied cDNA or gDNA.

CDR1 and CDR2 (germline): SGHVS, FQNEAQ. CDR3 length: 15 residues. Losses at the gene ends were 1 base for V and 8 bases for J; bases not matched to a gene: 7. Authors' processing steps: Amplified reference gene primers provided the basis for estimating nucleated cell counts. Using immunoSEQ multiplex PCR, the repertoire was profiled, and TCRdb retains in-frame clones only, with some absent. V and J calls and clone size are copied from that table; D and trimming were computed from the DNA. The table includes 68,000 or so clones, approximately 88% detected once. The receptor was isolated from a human donor in a cohort sampled during active COVID-19. Sequencing was done on a sample of peripheral blood. This chain uses TRBV7-8 with TRBJ1-4, with 7 bases lining up with TRBD1. CDR3 bases: TGTGCCAGCAGCTTAGAACAGGGGAGGAGCGAAAAACTGTTTTTT. Its protein product is CASSLEQGRSEKLFF.